Listed here are 8 T cell receptor beta chains from one sample, sequenced in a study of spatial heterogeneity in lung cancer. Time point indicated: sample taken at primary tumor resection. Antigens for these TCRs are unknown. MiXCR, applied by TCRdb to the 5' RACE reads, yields one record per CDR3 protein. Of 1,300 to 1,500 distinct CDR3 sequences listed, less than 20% are singletons. Whole-study findings and limits: Within tumors, counts of expanded alpha and beta TCRs tracked tumor mutation counts.

The starting material was lung tumor tissue, obtained at surgery. The receptor set was obtained from a male donor with early-stage non-small cell lung cancer.

As concerns this clonotype: As an off-target read in a library built for alpha chains, this beta chain has a frequency of little significance. The chain employs TRBV5-4 and TRBJ2-7, with 7 bases fitting TRBD1. CDR1 is SGHNT and CDR2 is YYREEE in the germline V gene (reference sequence). The CDR3 covers 15 residues. Trimming cost V 3 bases and J 5 bases; bases outside gene matches: 11. The CDR3: CASSSVGTAFNEQYF. Here the CDR3 DNA reads TGTGCCAGCAGCTCAGTAGGGACAGCCTTCAACGAGCAGTACTTC.

This clonotype is labeled as large. This beta chain turned up in a library designed for alpha chains; as an off-target read, its abundance says little. The rearrangement joins TRBV19 to TRBJ2-3; no clear D gene. V lost 10 bases, J lost 4 bases, and 9 bases lay in between. This CDR3 region has 11 residues. Looked up from germline, CDR1 is LNHDA and CDR2 is SQIVND (reference sequence). This CDR3 reads CATRRADTQYF. The CDR3 DNA sequence: TGTGCCACCCGGCGAGCAGATACGCAGTATTTT.

This clonotype is large in the sample. Because this beta chain is a stray read in a library intended to capture alpha chains, its abundance should not be given much weight. The V and J genes are TRBV7-2 and TRBJ2-2; TRBD1 matches at 10 bases. Unmatched junction bases numbered 4, after V lost 5 bases and J lost 4 bases. This CDR3 comprises 15 residues. Germline values: CDR1 SGHTA, CDR2 FQGNSA. In DNA, the CDR3 is TGTGCCAGCAGCCCGCGGACAGGGGGCACCGGGGAGCTGTTTTTT. It translates to CASSPRTGGTGELFF.

This clonotype qualifies as medium-sized. For a library built for alpha chains, this beta chain is a stray read; little rests on its size. The chain has TRBV5-1 and TRBJ2-1; no clear D gene. Deletions cut 1 base from V and 5 bases from J, with 7 bases between. Germline V gives CDR1 SGHRS, CDR2 YFSETQ. The CDR3 is 13 amino acids. CDR3 loop: CASSLKPNNEQFF. DNA of the CDR3: TGCGCCAGCAGCTTGAAACCAAACAATGAGCAGTTCTTC.

Within the sample, this clonotype is medium-sized. Found in a library prepared for alpha chains, this beta chain is an off-target read, and its abundance has little meaning. The rearrangement links TRBV7-2 to TRBJ2-5; TRBD1 or TRBD2 may be the D gene (5 bases each). Trimming removed 5 bases from V and 7 bases from J, with 14 bases in between. Per germline, CDR1 SGHTA and CDR2 FQGNSA. This CDR3 region has 13 residues. CDR3 DNA sequence: TGTGCCAGCAGCCCGGGACGCAGCGGGACCCAGTACTTC. As protein: CASSPGRSGTQYF.

Regarding this clonotype: This beta chain is off target for a library built for alpha chains, so its abundance means little. This chain joins TRBV27 and TRBJ1-4; D uncertain. Looked up from germline, CDR1 is MNHEY and CDR2 is SMNVEV (reference sequence). This CDR3 is built from 14 residues. V lost 3 bases to trimming and J lost 10 bases, with 15 bases between them. CDR3 nucleotides: TGTGCCAGCAGTTTGCAGGTCGGGTCCGGAAAACTGTTTTTT. This encodes CASSLQVGSGKLFF.

This clonotype is deemed medium-sized. This beta chain is a stray sequence in a library constructed for alpha chains; its clone size is not meaningful. V and J are TRBV18 and TRBJ1-5; D is unresolved. Per germline, CDR1 KGHSH and CDR2 LQKENI. V gave up 4 bases and J gave up 5 bases, with 9 bases separating them. This CDR3 spans 13 amino acids. The CDR3 DNA is TGTGCCAGCTCACGAGGGAACGATCAGCCCCAGCATTTT. Translating gives CASSRGNDQPQHF.

This clonotype was picked up one time. For a library built for alpha chains, this beta chain is a stray read; little rests on its size. The chain couples TRBV20-1 to TRBJ2-5; D uncertain. The CDR3 runs to 14 residues. CDR1 and CDR2 from the germline V gene are DFQATT and SNEGSKA (reference sequence). V was pared by 1 base and J by 2 bases, with 11 bases between. The CDR3 DNA reads TGCAGTGCTAGAGGATCGACACTTCAAGAGACCCAGTACTTC. Its translation: CSARGSTLQETQYF.